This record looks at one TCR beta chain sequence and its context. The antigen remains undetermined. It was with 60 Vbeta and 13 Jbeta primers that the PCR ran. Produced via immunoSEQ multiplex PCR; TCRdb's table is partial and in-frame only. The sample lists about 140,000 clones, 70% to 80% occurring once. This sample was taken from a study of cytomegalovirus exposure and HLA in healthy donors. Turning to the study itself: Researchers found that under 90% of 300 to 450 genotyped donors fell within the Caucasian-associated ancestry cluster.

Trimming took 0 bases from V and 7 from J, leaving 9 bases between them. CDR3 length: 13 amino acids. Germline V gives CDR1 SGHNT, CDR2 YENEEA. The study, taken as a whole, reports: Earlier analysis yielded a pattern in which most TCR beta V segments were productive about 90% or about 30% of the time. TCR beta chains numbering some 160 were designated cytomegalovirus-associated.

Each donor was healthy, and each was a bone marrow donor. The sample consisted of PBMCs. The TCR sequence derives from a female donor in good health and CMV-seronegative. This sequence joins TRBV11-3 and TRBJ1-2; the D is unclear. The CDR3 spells CASSLEEGCGYTF. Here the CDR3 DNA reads TGTGCCAGCAGCTTAGAGGAGGGCTGTGGCTACACCTTC.